The 29 T cell receptor beta chains listed next were all sequenced from one sample in a study of T cells after posttransplantation cyclophosphamide (dated by TCRdb to 2016 to 2017). The library was prepared using the immunoSEQ multiplex PCR assay. The source is immuneACCESS, and TCRdb retained only in-frame sequences with V and J called. Part of the clones is not carried over; for the studies checked, unresolved V genes explain less than half of this, and the remainder is unexplained. For this sample the table gives fewer than 45,000 clones, of which 78% were detected only once. Roughly 8.3% of the sample goes to the ten largest clones. This sample's treatment or condition label indicates: high-dose cyclophosphamide on days +3 and +4 as single-agent GVHD prophylaxis. Busulfan and fludarabine conditioning, a related or unrelated marrow graft, and cyclophosphamide on days +3 and +4 were given to PTCy patients.

The starting material was CD4+ T cells sorted from blood, obtained approximately 2,000 days after a stem cell transplant with posttransplant cyclophosphamide. The receptors were gathered from a female patient in her 40s who received an allogeneic stem cell transplant from a related donor, was CMV-positive, and had no GVHD. Following a transplant, some T lymphocytes may have been derived from the graft donor.

J is TRBJ2-1 and V is TRBV5-1, with 9 bases lining up with TRBD2. V gave up 4 bases and J gave up 4 bases; unmatched junction bases: 9. Per the germline V gene, CDR1 is SGHRS and CDR2 is YFSETQ. The CDR3 covers 16 residues. The CDR3 reads CASSPLSGGTYNEQFF. Here the CDR3 DNA reads TGCGCCAGCAGCCCCCTCAGCGGGGGGACGTACAATGAGCAGTTCTTC.

This clone was counted a single time. The chain combines TRBV6-5 with TRBJ2-5; a weak D match, TRBD1 (5 bases). Trimming cost V 2 bases and J 1 base, with 8 bases left between them. From germline, CDR1 is MNHEY and CDR2 SVGAGI. There are 14 residues in the CDR3. In DNA, the CDR3 is TGTGCCAGCAGTTACGGGGCAGCCCAAGAGACCCAGTACTTC. Translating it yields CASSYGAAQETQYF.

This clone was counted once. This rearrangement joins TRBV4-1 to TRBJ1-2, with 7 bases fitting TRBD1. The CDR3 sequence is 14 residues long. Germline values: CDR1 MGHRA, CDR2 YSYEKL. V gave up 2 bases and J gave up 4 bases; unmatched junction bases: 4. In DNA form, the CDR3 reads TGCGCCAGCAGCCAAACCCAGGGGGGCTATGGCTACACCTTC. This sequence encodes CASSQTQGGYGYTF.

The chain carries TRBV19 and TRBJ1-5; 10 bases map to TRBD1. Looked up from germline, CDR1 is LNHDA and CDR2 is SQIVND (reference sequence). Trimming took 4 bases from V and 3 from J; bases not matched to a gene: 6. The CDR3 is made up of 16 amino acids. CDR3 sequence reads: CASSTPTGGPNQPQHF. CDR3 in DNA: TGTGCCAGTAGTACTCCGACAGGGGGCCCCAATCAGCCCCAGCATTTT.

The chain employs TRBV15 and TRBJ1-2, with 9 bases fitting TRBD1. Germline V gene lookup returns CDR1 LNHNV and CDR2 YYDKDF (reference sequence). The CDR3 covers 16 residues. After removal of 0 bases from V and 2 bases from J, the junction contained 4 bases not matched to a gene. CDR3 protein: CATSRDSGTGNYGYTF. For the CDR3, the DNA is TGTGCCACCAGCAGAGATTCCGGGACAGGGAACTATGGCTACACCTTC.

V usage is TRBV10-3 and J usage is TRBJ2-2; possibly TRBD2 for D (5 bases). Per germline, CDR1 ENHRY and CDR2 SYGVKD. The CDR3 sequence is 13 residues long. Trimming cost V 7 bases and J 4 bases, with 10 bases left between them. CDR3 amino acids: CAITRGPTGELFF. The CDR3 DNA sequence: TGTGCCATCACCCGAGGGCCCACCGGGGAGCTGTTTTTT.

This clone came up a few times. J is TRBJ1-1 and V is TRBV28, with TRBD1 identical over 9 bases. This CDR3 spans 15 amino acids. Germline assignment: CDR1 MDHEN and CDR2 SYDVKM. V was pared by 10 bases and J by 1 base, with 10 bases of the junction left unmatched. The CDR3 is CATRDRGSPNTEAFF. The CDR3 nucleotides are TGTGCCACCCGAGACAGGGGGTCTCCGAACACTGAAGCTTTCTTT.

The rearrangement joins TRBV19 to TRBJ2-2; D possibly corresponds to TRBD2 (5 bases). CDR3 length equals 15 residues. V lost 3 bases to trimming and J lost 3 bases, with 11 bases between them. CDR1 LNHDA and CDR2 SQIVND come from the germline V gene (reference sequence). The chain's CDR3 is CASSIGRVYTGELFF. The CDR3 DNA reads TGTGCCAGTAGTATCGGGCGGGTTTACACCGGGGAGCTGTTTTTT.

V is TRBV27 and J is TRBJ1-4, with a weak D call TRBD1 (5 bases). The V gene lost 3 bases and the J gene lost 6 bases, with 14 bases spanning the gap. CDR3 size: 15 residues. Germline V lookup: CDR1 MNHEY, CDR2 SMNVEV (reference sequence). The CDR3 region is CASSFGGWGDEKLFF. Written as DNA, the CDR3 is TGTGCCAGCAGTTTTGGGGGGTGGGGTGATGAAAAACTGTTTTTT. Full variable domain (outside the CDR3, taken from reference TRBV27 and TRBJ1-4): EAQVTQNPRYLITVTGKKLTVTCSQNMNHEYMSWYRQDPGLGLRQIYYSMNVEVTDKGDVPEGYKVSRKEKRNFPLILESPSPNQTSLYFCASSFGGWGDEKLFFGSGTQLSVL.

V usage is TRBV11-2 and J usage is TRBJ1-6; D is unresolved. Germline V lookup: CDR1 SGHAT, CDR2 FQNNGV. The CDR3 has 14 amino acids. Trimming took off 5 bases at V and 7 bases at J, with 12 bases between the two ends. The CDR3 spells CASSPRTGNSPLHF. CDR3 coding DNA: TGTGCCAGCAGCCCCCGAACGGGAAATTCACCCCTCCACTTT.

The V call is TRBV7-9, the J call TRBJ2-2, with 7 bases identical to TRBD2. The CDR3 loop spans 13 amino acids. The germline V gene encodes CDR1 SEHNR and CDR2 FQNEAQ (reference sequence). V shed 7 bases, J shed 4 bases, and the junction held 3 bases outside the gene matches. This chain's CDR3 is CASTPGGTGELFF. The CDR3 region has the DNA TGTGCCAGCACCCCGGGGGGCACCGGGGAGCTGTTTTTT.

This clone was seen a handful of times. This chain joins TRBV15 and TRBJ2-3, with a weak D call TRBD1 (6 bases). V shed 5 bases and J shed 2 bases, with 11 bases lying between them. Germline-derived CDR1 and CDR2 are LNHNV and YYDKDF (reference sequence). The CDR3 runs to 14 residues. The CDR3 DNA sequence: TGTGCCACCAGCTACGGGACATCCACAGATACGCAGTATTTT. This translates into CATSYGTSTDTQYF.

The chain joins TRBV9 to TRBJ1-4, with D possibly TRBD1 on 6 matching bases. In germline, CDR1 is SGDLS, CDR2 YYNGEE. CDR3 length: 13 residues. Deletions cut 3 bases from V and 8 bases from J, with 11 bases between. The CDR3 here is CASSAGVREKLFF. CDR3 coding DNA: TGTGCCAGCAGCGCAGGGGTTAGGGAAAAACTGTTTTTT.

This chain joins TRBV11-3 and TRBJ2-2; D is undetermined. Germline V gene sequence: CDR1 SGHNT, CDR2 YENEEA. V lost 1 base to trimming and J lost 5 bases, with 11 bases between them. CDR3 length: 15 residues. CDR3 residues: CASSLGGTATGELFF. CDR3 bases: TGTGCCAGCAGCTTAGGCGGTACGGCTACCGGGGAGCTGTTTTTT.

The chain uses TRBV11-2 and TRBJ1-1, with D unclear. This CDR3 region has 12 residues. V gave up 3 bases and J gave up 3 bases, with 5 bases separating them. Germline CDR1 reads SGHAT; CDR2 reads FQNNGV. As DNA, the CDR3 is TGTGCCAGCAGCTTGAGGGACACTGAAGCTTTCTTT. This gives the protein CASSLRDTEAFF. Supplemented by reference TRBV11-2 and TRBJ1-1, the full variable domain reads EAGVAQSPRYKIIEKRQSVAFWCNPISGHATLYWYQQILGQGPKLLIQFQNNGVVDDSQLPKDRFSAERLKGVDSTLKIQPAKLEDSAVYLCASSLRDTEAFFGQGTRLTVV.

In DNA form, the CDR3 reads TGTGCCAGCAGCTTTGGGGCGGGGTTTGAGCAGTTCTTC. Translation: CASSFGAGFEQFF. V and J are TRBV5-4 and TRBJ2-1, with D possibly matching TRBD2 (6 bases). Germline V gene data show CDR1 as SGHNT and CDR2 as YYREEE (reference sequence). Trimming stripped 2 bases from V and 9 bases from J, with 12 bases between. This CDR3 comprises 13 residues.

The rearrangement joins TRBV5-4 to TRBJ2-7; TRBD2 matches 7 bases. V shed 6 bases and J 5 bases; nucleotides not matched to a gene: 11. This CDR3 contains 14 residues. Germline CDR1 and CDR2: SGHNT and YYREEE (reference sequence). The CDR3 nucleotides are TGTGCCAGCAAGGGCGGACTAGAGTTGGACGAGCAGTACTTC. Amino acid sequence: CASKGGLELDEQYF.

This chain joins TRBV4-1 and TRBJ2-5; 8 bases map to TRBD1. Germline CDR1 and CDR2: MGHRA and YSYEKL. The CDR3 covers 18 residues. Unmatched junction bases numbered 13, after V lost 3 bases and J lost 1 base. The CDR3 sequence: CASSQTGTGRAGQETQYF. CDR3 DNA: TGCGCCAGCAGCCAGACCGGGACAGGCCGGGCAGGCCAAGAGACCCAGTACTTC.

The chain carries TRBV7-9 and TRBJ2-5, with 8 positions matching TRBD1. CDR3 length: 15 residues. The J segment lost 5 bases and the V segment lost 5 bases, leaving 10 bases of the junction unmatched. Germline-derived CDR1 and CDR2 are SEHNR and FQNEAQ (reference sequence). The CDR3 spells CASSLTGGISETQYF. CDR3 bases: TGTGCCAGCAGCCTTACAGGGGGGATAAGTGAGACCCAGTACTTC.

CDR3 in DNA: TGCGCCAGCAGCCAAGTGGAGAGATCGCAAGAGACCCAGTACTTC. It is translated as CASSQVERSQETQYF. The rearrangement joins TRBV4-1 to TRBJ2-5; D is undetermined. V lost 1 base, J lost 2 bases, and 11 bases lay in between. Per the germline V gene, CDR1 is MGHRA and CDR2 is YSYEKL. The CDR3 runs to 15 residues.

V and J are TRBV18 and TRBJ2-6; TRBD1 might be the D (5 bases). CDR1 and CDR2 (germline): KGHSH, LQKENI. V dropped 5 bases and J dropped 0 bases, with 11 bases sitting between them. The CDR3 loop spans 16 amino acids. As DNA, the CDR3 is TGTGCCAGCTCAGTTAATCAGGGCTCTGGGGCCAACGTCCTGACTTTC. Its translation: CASSVNQGSGANVLTF.

In its sample, this clone was seen a few times. The rearrangement joins TRBV2 to TRBJ1-3; D is unclear. CDR3 length: 14 residues. CDR1 SNHLY and CDR2 FYNNEI come from the germline V gene. Trimming stripped 3 bases from V and 0 bases from J, with 6 bases between. CDR3 DNA sequence: TGTGCCAGCAGTGACAGTTACTCTGGAAACACCATATATTTT. Protein: CASSDSYSGNTIYF. The complete variable domain, with remaining parts taken from reference TRBV2 and TRBJ1-3, reads EPEVTQTPSHQVTQMGQEVILRCVPISNHLYFYWYRQILGQKVEFLVSFYNNEISEKSEIFDDQFSVERPDGSNFTLKIRSTKLEDSAMYFCASSDSYSGNTIYFGEGSWLTVV.

This chain links TRBV9 with TRBJ2-1, with TRBD1 identical over 9 bases. This CDR3 comprises 17 residues. CDR1 is SGDLS, CDR2 YYNGEE, per germline. Trimming cost V 4 bases and J 6 bases; bases outside gene matches: 14. Here the CDR3 reads CASSLHPGTGHPNEQFF. The CDR3 coding sequence is TGTGCCAGCAGCCTACATCCCGGGACAGGGCATCCCAATGAGCAGTTCTTC.

The genes are TRBV9 and TRBJ1-5; D gene unclear. The germline CDR1 and CDR2 sequences are SGDLS and YYNGEE. CDR3 length: 16 amino acids. V lost 0 bases and J lost 2, with 12 bases in between. The CDR3 is CASSVGPGLGNQPQHF. The CDR3 DNA sequence: TGTGCCAGCAGCGTAGGGCCAGGTCTCGGCAATCAGCCCCAGCATTTT.

V and J are TRBV20-1 and TRBJ2-4, with 8 positions matching TRBD1. CDR3 length: 10 residues. Germline CDR1 is DFQATT and CDR2 is SNEGSKA (reference sequence). The J segment lost 12 bases and the V segment lost 3 bases, leaving 1 base of the junction unmatched. The CDR3 is CSASRGPQYF. The CDR3 region has the DNA TGCAGTGCTAGCAGGGGGCCTCAGTACTTC.

DNA for the CDR3: TGCAGCGTTGGCAGTGGGCGCGGGACTGAAGCTTTCTTT. This translates into CSVGSGRGTEAFF. This sequence joins TRBV29-1 and TRBJ1-1; D gene ambiguous. The CDR3 is made up of 13 amino acids. The germline V gene encodes CDR1 SQVTM and CDR2 ANQGSEA. Trimming left V 4 bases short and J 5 bases short, with 14 bases between.

The V gene is TRBV4-2, the J gene TRBJ2-5; 10 nucleotides agree with TRBD2. Germline-derived CDR1 and CDR2 are LGHNA and YNFKEQ. Trimming removed 0 bases from V and 5 bases from J; junction bases left unmatched: 6. This CDR3 is 16 amino acids long. The CDR3 is CASSQEKAGGLETQYF. The CDR3 region has the DNA TGTGCCAGCAGCCAAGAAAAAGCGGGGGGGCTGGAGACCCAGTACTTC.

The gene calls are TRBV7-9 and TRBJ1-2; D ambiguous. The V gene's germline CDR1 is SEHNR and CDR2 FQNEAQ (reference sequence). V was clipped by 3 bases and J by 3 bases, with 8 bases between them. The CDR3 loop spans 13 amino acids. Here the CDR3 reads CASSFPGDYGYTF. The CDR3 coding sequence is TGTGCCAGCAGCTTTCCCGGGGACTATGGCTACACCTTC. Full variable domain (outside the CDR3, taken from reference TRBV7-9 and TRBJ1-2): DTGVSQNPRHKITKRGQNVTFRCDPISEHNRLYWYRQTLGQGPEFLTYFQNEAQLEKSRLLSDRFSAERPKGSFSTLEIQRTEQGDSAMYLCASSFPGDYGYTFGSGTRLTVV.

The chain employs TRBV5-6 and TRBJ1-5, with TRBD1 as a possible D gene (5 bases). CDR3 length: 17 residues. V dropped 2 bases and J dropped 2 bases, with 17 bases sitting between them. Germline CDR1 reads SGHDT; CDR2 reads YYEEEE. The CDR3 region is CASSLNQGSDGNQPQHF. CDR3 bases: TGTGCCAGCAGCTTAAACCAGGGATCCGATGGCAATCAGCCCCAGCATTTT.